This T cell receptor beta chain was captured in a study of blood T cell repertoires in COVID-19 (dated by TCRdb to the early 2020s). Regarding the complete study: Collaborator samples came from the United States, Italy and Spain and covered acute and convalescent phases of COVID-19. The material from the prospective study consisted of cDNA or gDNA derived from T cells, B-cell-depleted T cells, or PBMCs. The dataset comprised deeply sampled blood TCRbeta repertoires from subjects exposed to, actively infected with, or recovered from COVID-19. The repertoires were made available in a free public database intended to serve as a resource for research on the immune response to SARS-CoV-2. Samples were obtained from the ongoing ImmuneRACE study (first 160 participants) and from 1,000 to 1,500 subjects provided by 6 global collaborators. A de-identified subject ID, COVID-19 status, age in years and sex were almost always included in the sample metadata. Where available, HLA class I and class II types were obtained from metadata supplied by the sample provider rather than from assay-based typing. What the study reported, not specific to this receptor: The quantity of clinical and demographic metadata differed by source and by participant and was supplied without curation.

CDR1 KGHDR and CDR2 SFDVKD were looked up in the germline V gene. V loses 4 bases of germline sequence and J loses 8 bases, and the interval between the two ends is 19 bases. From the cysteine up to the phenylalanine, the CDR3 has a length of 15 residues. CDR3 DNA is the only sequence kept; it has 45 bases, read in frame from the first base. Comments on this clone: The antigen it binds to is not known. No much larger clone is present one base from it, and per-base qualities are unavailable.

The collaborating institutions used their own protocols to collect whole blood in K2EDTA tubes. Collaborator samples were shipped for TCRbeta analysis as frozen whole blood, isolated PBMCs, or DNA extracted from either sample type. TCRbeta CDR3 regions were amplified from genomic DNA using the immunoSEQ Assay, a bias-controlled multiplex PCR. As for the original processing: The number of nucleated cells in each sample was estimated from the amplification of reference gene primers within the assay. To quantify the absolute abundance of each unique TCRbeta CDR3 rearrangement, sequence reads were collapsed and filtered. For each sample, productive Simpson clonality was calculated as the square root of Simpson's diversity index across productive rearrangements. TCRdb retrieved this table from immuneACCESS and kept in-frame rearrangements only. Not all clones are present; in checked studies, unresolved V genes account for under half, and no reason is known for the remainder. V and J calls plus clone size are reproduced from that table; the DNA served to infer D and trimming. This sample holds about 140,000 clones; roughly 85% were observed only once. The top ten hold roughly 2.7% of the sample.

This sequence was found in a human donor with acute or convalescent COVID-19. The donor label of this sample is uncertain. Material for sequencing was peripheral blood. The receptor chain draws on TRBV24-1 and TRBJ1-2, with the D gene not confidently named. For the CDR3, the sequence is CATSEPPGGKGGYTF. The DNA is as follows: TGTGCCACCAGTGAGCCTCCGGGAGGTAAAGGAGGCTACACCTTC.